Sequencing of this TCR beta chain was carried out in a study of sequential checkpoint blockade in melanoma. The wider study: First-line arms were nivolumab then ipilimumab, or the reverse, randomized 1:1. Each arm's sequence ended with maintenance nivolumab.

Using immunoSEQ multiplex PCR, the repertoire was profiled, and TCRdb retains in-frame clones only, with some absent. This table has fewer than 30,000 clones, about 83% appearing once. Treatment given: randomized to nivolumab then ipilimumab (arm A) or the reverse (arm B). DNA-damaging chemotherapy had not been given to any patient beforehand. From thawed PBMCs, live CD3+CD8+ cells negative for CD19 and CD56 were sorted. This clone appeared a few times. This CDR3 has 11 residues. V gave up 7 bases and J gave up 10 bases, with 13 bases separating them. Germline V lookup: CDR1 MNHGY, CDR2 SAAAGT. The rearrangement links TRBV6-8 to TRBJ1-1, with D perhaps TRBD1 (5 bases). This TCR derives from a human donor with melanoma. Here the sequenced sample was CD8+ T cells sorted from blood (inferred from file names), taken from a patient given nivolumab and ipilimumab in sequence. CDR3 sequence: CASIKSGGAFF. The CDR3, as DNA: TGTGCCAGCATAAAATCCGGGGGAGCTTTCTTT.